This T cell receptor (beta chain) emerged from a study of glioma-infiltrating T cells after dendritic cell vaccination. Study context: Samples are from glioblastoma patients in Phase I and II dendritic cell vaccine trials. Autologous tumor lysate-pulsed dendritic cell vaccination was given between about 2003 and 2013. Autologous tumor lysate was loaded overnight onto monocyte-derived dendritic cells grown 7 to 8 days with IL-4 and GM-CSF.

This clone was detected only a few times. The CDR3 extends over 11 amino acids. Germline V gene lookup returns CDR1 LNHDA and CDR2 SQIVND (reference sequence). The germline V and J ends were trimmed by 3 bases and 8 bases, with 5 bases remaining between them. This sample's time point: after dendritic cell vaccination, including at tumor progression/relapse. No glioblastoma patient carried an isocitrate dehydrogenase mutation. The repertoire was sequenced with immunoSEQ multiplex PCR; TCRdb's copy has only in-frame clones and lacks some. The repertoire holds roughly 60,000 clones, with 86% as singletons.

J is TRBJ2-1 and V is TRBV19; D is ambiguous. This sequence originates from a human donor with glioblastoma. This sample comprised blood, obtained after dendritic cell vaccination. The CDR3, as DNA: TGTGCCAGTAGTATCCCGGATGAGCAGTTCTTC. Translated, it gives CASSIPDEQFF.